Sequencing of this T cell receptor (beta chain) was carried out in a study of cytomegalovirus exposure and HLA in healthy donors. Study outcomes and limitations: A few of the chains that were CMV-associated were confirmed in vitro to be specific for CMV antigens. The tendency of first-cohort TCR clusters to co-occur in the 120 or so validation repertoires emerged from a later analysis. A list of 150 or so TCR beta chains associated with cytomegalovirus was given.

This table comes from immunoSEQ multiplex PCR, and its TCRdb copy is limited to in-frame clones, with some not included. The sample comprises 200,000 to 250,000 clones, 90% to 95% of which are singletons, and roughly 1% rests with the top ten. For this clone: What it binds is not known.

The germline gives CDR1 GTSNPN, CDR2 SVGIG (reference sequence). There are 18 residues in the CDR3. Unmatched junction bases numbered 11, after V lost 4 bases and J lost 2 bases. The receptor's source is a woman aged 18-29 years in good health and CMV-seronegative. The chain recombines TRBV30 with TRBJ2-1, with TRBD2 matching 13 bases. The sequenced sample consisted of PBMCs. The CDR3 sequence is CAWNYGLAGEYPYNEQFF. Written as DNA, the CDR3 is TGTGCCTGGAACTACGGACTAGCGGGAGAGTACCCCTACAATGAGCAGTTCTTC.